This TCR beta chain comes out of a study of patients and donors after allogeneic stem cell transplantation. TCRdb recomputed calls from the RT-PCR reads with MiXCR, one row per CDR3 protein. In the table there are roughly 960,000 distinct CDR3 sequences, around 17% of which are singletons. The CDR3 contains 15 residues. V was clipped by 6 bases and J by 0 bases, with 15 bases between them. The germline V gene encodes CDR1 SGHTA and CDR2 FQGNSA. The sequence was collected from a human donor who was either an allogeneic HSCT recipient or a stem cell or donor lymphocyte infusion donor (not recorded which). It is not recorded whose cells these are; they may come from a transplant donor. J is TRBJ2-7 and V is TRBV7-2, with a possible D match to TRBD2 (7 bases). The specimen sequenced was blood, either unsorted or a sorted T cell fraction (not recorded which). The CDR3 DNA sequence: TGTGCCAGCAGTGTTCGGGGGGCTCTCTCCTACGAGCAGTACTTC. It encodes CASSVRGALSYEQYF. Looking up the rest from reference TRBV7-2 and TRBJ2-7 gives the full variable domain: GAGVSQSPSNKVTEKGKDVELRCDPISGHTALYWYRQSLGQGLEFLIYFQGNSAPDKSGLPSDRFSAERTGGSVSTLTIQRTQQEDSAVYLCASSVRGALSYEQYFGPGTRLTVT.